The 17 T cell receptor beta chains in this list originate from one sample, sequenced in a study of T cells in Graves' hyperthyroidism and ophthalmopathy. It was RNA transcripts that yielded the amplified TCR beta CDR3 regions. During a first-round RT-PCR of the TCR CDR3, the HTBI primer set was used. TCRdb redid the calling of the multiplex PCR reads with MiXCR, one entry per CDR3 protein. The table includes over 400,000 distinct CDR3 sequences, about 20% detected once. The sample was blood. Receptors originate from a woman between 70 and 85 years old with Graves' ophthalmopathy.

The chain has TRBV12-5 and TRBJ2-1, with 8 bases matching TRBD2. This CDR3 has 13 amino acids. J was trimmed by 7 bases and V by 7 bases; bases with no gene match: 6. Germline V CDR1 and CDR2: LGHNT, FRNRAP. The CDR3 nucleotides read TGTGCTAGTGCCCTACGGGAGGGGAATGAGCAGTTCTTC. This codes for CASALREGNEQFF.

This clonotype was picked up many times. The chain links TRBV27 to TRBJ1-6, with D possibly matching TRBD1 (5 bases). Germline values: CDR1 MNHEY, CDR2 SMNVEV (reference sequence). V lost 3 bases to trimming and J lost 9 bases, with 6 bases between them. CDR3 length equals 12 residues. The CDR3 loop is CASSFQGSPLHF. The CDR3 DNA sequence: TGTGCCAGCAGTTTTCAGGGTTCACCCCTCCACTTT.

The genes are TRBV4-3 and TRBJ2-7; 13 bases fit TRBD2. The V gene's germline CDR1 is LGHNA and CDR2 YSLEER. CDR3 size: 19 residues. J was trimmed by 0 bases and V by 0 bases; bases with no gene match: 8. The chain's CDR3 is CASSQEVGLAGKRSYEQYF. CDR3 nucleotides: TGCGCCAGCAGCCAAGAGGTGGGACTAGCGGGAAAACGCTCCTACGAGCAGTACTTC.

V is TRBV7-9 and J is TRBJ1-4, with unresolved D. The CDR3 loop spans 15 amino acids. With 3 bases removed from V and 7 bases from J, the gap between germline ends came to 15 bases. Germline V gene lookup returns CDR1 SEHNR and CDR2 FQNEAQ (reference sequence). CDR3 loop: CASSLLTNTGEKLFF. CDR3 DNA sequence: TGTGCCAGCAGCTTGCTCACTAATACGGGTGAAAAACTGTTTTTT.

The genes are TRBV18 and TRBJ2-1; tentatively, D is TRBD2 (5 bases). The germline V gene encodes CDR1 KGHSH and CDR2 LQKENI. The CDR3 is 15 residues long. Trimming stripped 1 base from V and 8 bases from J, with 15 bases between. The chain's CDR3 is CASSPLFSERDEQFF. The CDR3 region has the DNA TGTGCCAGCTCACCACTCTTCTCCGAGAGGGATGAGCAGTTCTTC.

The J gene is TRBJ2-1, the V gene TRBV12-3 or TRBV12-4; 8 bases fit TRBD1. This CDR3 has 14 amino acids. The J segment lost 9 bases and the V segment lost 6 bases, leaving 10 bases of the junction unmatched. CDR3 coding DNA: TGTGCCAGCAGCCCCCAGACAGGGGTGGGTGAGCAGTTCTTC. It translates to CASSPQTGVGEQFF.

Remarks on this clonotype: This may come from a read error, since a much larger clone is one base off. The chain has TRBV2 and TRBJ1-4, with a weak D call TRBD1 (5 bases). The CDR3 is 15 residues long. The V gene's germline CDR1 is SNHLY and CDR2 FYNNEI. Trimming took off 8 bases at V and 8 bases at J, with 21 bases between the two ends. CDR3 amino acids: CASGSGTPGGEKLFF. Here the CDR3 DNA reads TGTGCCAGCGGCTCCGGGACTCCCGGTGGGGAAAAACTGTTTTTT. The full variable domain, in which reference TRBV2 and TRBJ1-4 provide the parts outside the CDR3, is EPEVTQTPSHQVTQMGQEVILRCVPISNHLYFYWYRQILGQKVEFLVSFYNNEISEKSEIFDDQFSVERPDGSNFTLKIRSTKLEDSAMYFCASGSGTPGGEKLFFGSGTQLSVL.

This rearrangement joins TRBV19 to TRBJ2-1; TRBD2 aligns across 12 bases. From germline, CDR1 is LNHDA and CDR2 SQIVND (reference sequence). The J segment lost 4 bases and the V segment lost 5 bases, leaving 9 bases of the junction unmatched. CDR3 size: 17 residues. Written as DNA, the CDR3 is TGTGCCAGTAGTCGGACTAGCGGGAATACGGGTTACAATGAGCAGTTCTTC. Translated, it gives CASSRTSGNTGYNEQFF.

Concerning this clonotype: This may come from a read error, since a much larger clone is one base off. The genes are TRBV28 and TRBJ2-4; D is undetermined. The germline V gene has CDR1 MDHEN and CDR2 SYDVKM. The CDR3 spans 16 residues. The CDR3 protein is CAGSPVVSFSRDIQYF. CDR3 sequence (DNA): TGTGCCGGCAGTCCCGTTGTATCCTTCAGCCGGGACATTCAGTACTTC. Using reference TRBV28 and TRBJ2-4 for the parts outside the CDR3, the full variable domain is DVKVTQSSRYLVKRTGEKVFLECVQDMDHENMFWYRQDPGLGLRLIYFSYDVKMKEKGDIPEGYSVSREKKERFSLILESASTNQTSMYLCAGSPVVSFSRDIQYFGAGTRLSVL.

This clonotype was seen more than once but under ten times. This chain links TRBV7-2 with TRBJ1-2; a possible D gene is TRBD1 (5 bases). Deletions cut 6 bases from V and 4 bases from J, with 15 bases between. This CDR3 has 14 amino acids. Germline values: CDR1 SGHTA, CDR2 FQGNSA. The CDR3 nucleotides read TGTGCCAGCAGACCCCCGGGGGGTGGCTATGGCTACACCTTC. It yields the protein CASRPPGGGYGYTF. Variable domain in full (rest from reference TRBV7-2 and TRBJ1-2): GAGVSQSPSNKVTEKGKDVELRCDPISGHTALYWYRQSLGQGLEFLIYFQGNSAPDKSGLPSDRFSAERTGGSVSTLTIQRTQQEDSAVYLCASRPPGGGYGYTFGSGTRLTVV.

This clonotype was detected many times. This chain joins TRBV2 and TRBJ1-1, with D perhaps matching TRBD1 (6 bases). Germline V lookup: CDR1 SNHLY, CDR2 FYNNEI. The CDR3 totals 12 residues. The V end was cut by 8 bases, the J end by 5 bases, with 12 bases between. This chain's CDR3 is CASRDIWTEAFF. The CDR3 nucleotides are TGTGCCAGCCGGGACATATGGACTGAAGCTTTCTTT. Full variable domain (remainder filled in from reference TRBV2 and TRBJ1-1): EPEVTQTPSHQVTQMGQEVILRCVPISNHLYFYWYRQILGQKVEFLVSFYNNEISEKSEIFDDQFSVERPDGSNFTLKIRSTKLEDSAMYFCASRDIWTEAFFGQGTRLTVV.

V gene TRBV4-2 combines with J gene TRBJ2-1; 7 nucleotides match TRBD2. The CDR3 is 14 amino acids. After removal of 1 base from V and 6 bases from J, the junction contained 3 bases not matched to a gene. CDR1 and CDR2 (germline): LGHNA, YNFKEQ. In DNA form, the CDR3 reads TGTGCCAGCAGCCAAGCCTCGGGGGGCAATGAGCAGTTCTTC. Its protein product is CASSQASGGNEQFF.

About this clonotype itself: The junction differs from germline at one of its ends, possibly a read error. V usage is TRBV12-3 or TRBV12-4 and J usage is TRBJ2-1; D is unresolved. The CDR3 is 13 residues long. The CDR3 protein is CASSLVRGPEPFF. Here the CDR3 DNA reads TGTGCCAGCAGTTTGGTCCGTGGCCCGGAGCCGTTCTTC.

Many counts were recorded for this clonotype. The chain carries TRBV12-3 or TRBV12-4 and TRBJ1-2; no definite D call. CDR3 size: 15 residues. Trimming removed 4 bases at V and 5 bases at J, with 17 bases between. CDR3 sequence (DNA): TGTGCCAGCAGTTCCGGACCGCGACCTGATTATGGCTACACCTTC. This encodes CASSSGPRPDYGYTF.

For the CDR3, the DNA is TGTGCCAGCAGGTCCCCGACAGGTCAGTACGAGCAGTACTTC. Its protein is CASRSPTGQYEQYF. The chain recombines TRBV6-1 with TRBJ2-7; D may be TRBD1 (6 bases). V was cut by 6 bases and J by 4 bases, with 16 bases left in between. The CDR3 sequence is 14 residues long. The germline V gene has CDR1 MNHNS and CDR2 SASEGT.

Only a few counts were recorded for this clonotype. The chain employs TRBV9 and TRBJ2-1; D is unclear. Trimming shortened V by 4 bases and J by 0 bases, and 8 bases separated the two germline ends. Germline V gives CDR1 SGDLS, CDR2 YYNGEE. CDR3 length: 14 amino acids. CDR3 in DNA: TGTGCCAGCAGCCCCATCGCCTCCTACAATGAGCAGTTCTTC. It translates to CASSPIASYNEQFF.

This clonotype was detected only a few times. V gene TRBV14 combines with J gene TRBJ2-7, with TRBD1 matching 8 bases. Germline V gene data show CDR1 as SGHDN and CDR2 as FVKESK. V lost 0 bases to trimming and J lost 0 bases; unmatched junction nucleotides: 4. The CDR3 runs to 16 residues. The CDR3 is CASSQDLGTGSYEQYF. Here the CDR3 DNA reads TGTGCCAGCAGCCAAGATCTAGGGACAGGCTCCTACGAGCAGTACTTC.